A single sample is the source of the 27 T cell receptor beta chains below, sequenced in a study of T cells in Graves' hyperthyroidism and ophthalmopathy (dated 2019 in TCRdb). Libraries came from multiplex PCR. Reads for this sample came from an Illumina HiSeq 2000. Amplification of TCR beta CDR3 regions was carried out from RNA transcripts. The TCR CDR3 was subjected to a first round of RT-PCR using the HTBI primer set and the Qiagen OneStep RT-PCR kit. TCRdb's own reprocessing of the public reads used fastp at Q25 and MiXCR and kept productive beta chains. Entries are consolidated by CDR3 protein sequence, retaining the most common genes and DNA. Counted in this sample were some 150,000 distinct CDR3 sequences; approximately 20% of them appeared once. 65% to 80% of the sample goes to the ten largest clones. Sequenced material: blood. These receptors came from a woman between 50 and 59 years old with Graves' hyperthyroidism that later progressed to Graves' ophthalmopathy.

Many counts were recorded for this clonotype. The gene calls are TRBV7-9 and TRBJ2-5, with 11 bases that match TRBD2. The CDR3 runs 16 residues. The germline V gene encodes CDR1 SEHNR and CDR2 FQNEAQ (reference sequence). Trimming cost V 5 bases and J 4 bases; bases outside gene matches: 9. The CDR3 nucleotides are TGTGCCAGCAGCCTCCGACTAGCGGGGACCTTAGAGACCCAGTACTTC. The encoded protein is CASSLRLAGTLETQYF. The full variable domain, its missing parts supplied by reference TRBV7-9 and TRBJ2-5, is DTGVSQNPRHKITKRGQNVTFRCDPISEHNRLYWYRQTLGQGPEFLTYFQNEAQLEKSRLLSDRFSAERPKGSFSTLEIQRTEQGDSAMYLCASSLRLAGTLETQYFGPGTRLLVL.

This clonotype was picked up a small number of times. This chain joins TRBV5-6 and TRBJ2-3; TRBD1 matches at 9 bases. This CDR3 region has 15 residues. The germline gives CDR1 SGHDT, CDR2 YYEEEE. Germline trimming cut 3 bases from V and 3 bases from J; bases unmatched to any gene: 5. This CDR3 reads CASSSGTGLTDTQYF. For the CDR3, the DNA is TGTGCCAGCAGCTCCGGGACAGGGCTAACAGATACGCAGTATTTT.

This chain uses TRBV7-2 with TRBJ1-2, with no clear D. The CDR3 runs 13 residues. V was clipped by 6 bases and J by 6 bases, with 14 bases between them. Looked up from germline, CDR1 is SGHTA and CDR2 is FQGNSA. The CDR3 here is CASSPGRVNGYTF. CDR3 DNA: TGTGCCAGCAGTCCGGGGAGGGTGAATGGCTACACCTTC.

This clonotype was counted ten times or more. The chain combines TRBV3-1 with TRBJ2-2; 7 bases line up with TRBD2. The CDR3 runs to 16 residues. With V trimmed by 4 bases and J by 5 bases, 10 bases remained unmatched. CDR1 and CDR2 from the germline V gene are LGHDT and YNNKEL (reference sequence). In DNA, the CDR3 is TGTGCCAGCAGCCCTCTGACTAGCTCAATTACCGGGGAGCTGTTTTTT. Translating it yields CASSPLTSSITGELFF.

The rearrangement uses TRBV6-2 or TRBV6-3 and TRBJ2-5; perhaps D is TRBD1 or TRBD2 (5 bases each). Trimming left V 4 bases short and J 2 bases short, with 11 bases between. The CDR3 sequence is 14 residues long. Germline V gives CDR1 MNHEY, CDR2 SVGEGT. CDR3 DNA: TGTGCCAGCAGTTTGGGACGGAAACAAGAGACCCAGTACTTC. Translated: CASSLGRKQETQYF.

This clonotype was seen repeatedly, ten times or more. Here the CDR3 DNA reads TGCGCCAGCAGTGAGTCAGGACCGTATAGCAATCAGCCCCAGCATTTT. Translated: CASSESGPYSNQPQHF. The chain joins TRBV10-2 to TRBJ1-5; the D is unclear. Germline V gene lookup returns CDR1 WSHSY and CDR2 SAAADI. This CDR3 is 16 amino acids long. V was cut by 0 bases and J by 0 bases, with 9 bases left in between.

Notes on this clonotype: This may be a read error, as it is one base from a much larger clone. This chain joins TRBV5-1 and TRBJ1-2; D not certain. The CDR3 has 13 amino acids. Per the germline V gene, CDR1 is SGHRS and CDR2 is YFSETQ. For the CDR3, the DNA is TGCGCCTGCAGCTTGGGTGGCCCAAATGGCTACACCTTC. Translation: CACSLGGPNGYTF.

This clonotype was found many times. The J gene is TRBJ2-2, the V gene TRBV2; D uncertain. The germline V gene encodes CDR1 SNHLY and CDR2 FYNNEI. This CDR3 is 13 amino acids long. Trimming removed 2 bases at V and 1 base at J, with 2 bases between. CDR3: CASSERNTGELFF. In nucleotides, the CDR3 is TGTGCCAGCAGTGAACGGAACACCGGGGAGCTGTTTTTT.

The rearrangement uses TRBV27 and TRBJ1-1; D gene ambiguous. Per the germline V gene, CDR1 is MNHEY and CDR2 is SMNVEV (reference sequence). V was clipped by 7 bases and J by 8 bases, with 11 bases between them. The CDR3 totals 11 residues. This CDR3 reads CASTLGREAFF. The CDR3 DNA reads as TGTGCCAGCACCTTGGGGAGAGAAGCTTTCTTT.

The chain is built from TRBV6-5 and TRBJ1-4; a possible D gene is TRBD1 (5 bases). V lost 2 bases and J lost 7, with 14 bases in between. CDR3 size: 15 residues. CDR1 MNHEY and CDR2 SVGAGI come from the germline V gene. This chain's CDR3 is CASSYAGTAAEKLFF. The CDR3 DNA is TGTGCCAGCAGTTACGCCGGGACGGCCGCTGAAAAACTGTTTTTT.

Only a few counts were recorded for this clonotype. This rearrangement joins TRBV27 to TRBJ2-3; the D gene is possibly TRBD1 (5 bases). Trimming pared 6 bases from V and 1 base from J, leaving 5 bases between. CDR3 length equals 12 residues. Germline lookup yields CDR1 MNHEY and CDR2 SMNVEV (reference sequence). The CDR3: CASRQGTDTQYF. Written as DNA, the CDR3 is TGTGCCAGCAGACAGGGCACAGATACGCAGTATTTT.

The sample holds one count of this clonotype. V and J are TRBV7-9 and TRBJ2-1, with 8 positions matching TRBD1. J gave up 2 bases and V 4 bases, and 4 bases lay outside the gene matches. This CDR3 is built from 15 residues. The germline CDR1 and CDR2 sequences are SEHNR and FQNEAQ (reference sequence). CDR3 nucleotide sequence: TGTGCCAGCAGCTCCCGGGACAGGCCCTACAATGAGCAGTTCTTC. This encodes CASSSRDRPYNEQFF.

This clonotype was counted ten times or more. This rearrangement joins TRBV3-1 to TRBJ2-1, with 7 nucleotides matching TRBD2. The CDR3 is 17 amino acids. From germline, CDR1 is LGHDT and CDR2 YNNKEL (reference sequence). The V segment lost 5 bases and the J segment 4 bases; nucleotides outside the gene matches: 14. CDR3 DNA: TGTGCCAGCAGCGACCGTAAGGCGGGAGTCGGTTACAATGAGCAGTTCTTC. Translated: CASSDRKAGVGYNEQFF.

The chain joins TRBV28 to TRBJ2-1; 7 nucleotides align to TRBD1. V trimming: 1 base; J trimming: 1 base; junction bases outside the gene matches: 13. From germline, CDR1 is MDHEN and CDR2 SYDVKM. This CDR3 has 19 residues. DNA for the CDR3: TGTGCCAGCAGTTTATCTGGCAGGGGGTGGCCCACGTCCTACAATGAGCAGTTCTTC. Its protein is CASSLSGRGWPTSYNEQFF.

This clonotype has at least ten counts. J is TRBJ1-6 and V is TRBV20-1, with D maybe TRBD1 (6 bases). Looked up from germline, CDR1 is DFQATT and CDR2 is SNEGSKA (reference sequence). Trimming shortened V by 6 bases and J by 7 bases, and 13 bases separated the two germline ends. The CDR3 runs to 13 residues. CDR3 nucleotides: TGCAGTGCGAGCCGGGGGGCGAATTCACCCCTCCACTTT. It encodes CSASRGANSPLHF.

This chain joins TRBV28 and TRBJ1-5, with D tentatively TRBD1 (5 bases). CDR3 length: 14 residues. The V gene lost 2 bases and the J gene lost 7 bases, with 12 bases spanning the gap. Germline V gene data show CDR1 as MDHEN and CDR2 as SYDVKM. The CDR3 DNA reads TGTGCCAGCAGTTTAGGGGGGACCGGGCAGCCCCAGCATTTT. Translating gives CASSLGGTGQPQHF.

This clonotype was seen repeatedly, ten times or more. This chain connects TRBV7-6 to TRBJ1-4, with D possibly TRBD1 on 5 matching bases. The CDR3 is 14 residues long. V lost 4 bases, J lost 8 bases, and 14 bases lay in between. Per germline, CDR1 SGHVS and CDR2 FNYEAQ. The DNA for the CDR3 is TGTGCCAGCAGCTATTTGGGGGAAGGAGAAAAACTGTTTTTT. Its protein is CASSYLGEGEKLFF.

CDR3 residues: CSAGQTTNYGYTF. The CDR3 region has the DNA TGCAGTGCGGGGCAGACTACTAACTATGGCTACACCTTC. The V call is TRBV20-1, the J call TRBJ1-2, with TRBD1 as a possible D gene (5 bases). Germline loops: CDR1 DFQATT, CDR2 SNEGSKA (reference sequence). The CDR3 consists of 13 residues. V was trimmed by 6 bases and J by 0 bases, leaving 11 bases between them.

A few counts support this clonotype. The chain recombines TRBV15 with TRBJ2-3; 8 nucleotides align to TRBD2. Germline V lookup: CDR1 LNHNV, CDR2 YYDKDF (reference sequence). V dropped 0 bases and J dropped 4; count of bases not matched to a gene: 3. CDR3 length equals 15 residues. CDR3 DNA: TGTGCCACCAGCAGAGATGCGGGGGGCGCAGATACGCAGTATTTT. It codes for CATSRDAGGADTQYF.

This clonotype was seen ten or more times. The CDR3 sequence: CASSATGTSGSNEQFF. In DNA, the CDR3 is TGTGCCAGCAGTGCCACCGGGACTAGCGGGAGCAATGAGCAGTTCTTC. This sequence joins TRBV25-1 and TRBJ2-1; 14 bases line up with TRBD2. The J segment lost 6 bases and the V segment lost 4 bases, leaving 5 bases of the junction unmatched. The CDR3 spans 16 residues. Germline CDR1 MGHDK, CDR2 SYGVNS.

The chain joins TRBV15 to TRBJ1-4; perhaps TRBD1 as D (6 bases). This CDR3 contains 15 residues. Trimming removed 0 bases from V and 7 bases from J, with 12 bases in between. From germline, CDR1 is LNHNV and CDR2 YYDKDF (reference sequence). The CDR3 sequence: CATSRESGEGEKLFF. The DNA of the CDR3 is TGTGCCACCAGCAGAGAGTCAGGGGAAGGTGAAAAACTGTTTTTT.

The table lists this clonotype with many counts. This chain joins TRBV6-1 and TRBJ2-7; D remains unclear. The V end lost 5 bases, the J end lost 5 bases, and 16 bases lay between the germline ends. This CDR3 region has 14 residues. In germline, CDR1 is MNHNS, CDR2 SASEGT. CDR3 in amino acids: CASSRAPRIHEQYF. The DNA for the CDR3 is TGTGCCAGCAGTCGGGCCCCGAGAATCCACGAGCAGTACTTC.

The V and J genes are TRBV3-1 and TRBJ1-6, with a tentative D call TRBD1 (5 bases). The CDR3 is made up of 16 amino acids. The V end was cut by 6 bases, the J end by 11 bases, with 23 bases between. The germline V gene has CDR1 LGHDT and CDR2 YNNKEL (reference sequence). The CDR3 nucleotides are TGTGCCAGCAGTTTATCGAACAGTCGGACAAGTGCACCCCTCCACTTT. Residues: CASSLSNSRTSAPLHF.

This clonotype has a count of ten or more. This rearrangement joins TRBV6-2 or TRBV6-3 to TRBJ2-1, with 9 bases fitting TRBD2. This CDR3 spans 15 amino acids. V was clipped by 7 bases and J by 0 bases; unmatched bases: 4. CDR1 MNHEY and CDR2 SVGEGT come from the germline V gene. The CDR3 DNA reads as TGTGCCAGCACCGATAGCGGGAGCTCCTACAATGAGCAGTTCTTC. Amino acid sequence: CASTDSGSSYNEQFF.

This clonotype has ten or more counts. The chain couples TRBV3-1 to TRBJ2-3; 8 bases map to TRBD2. Losses at the gene ends were 1 base for V and 0 bases for J; bases not matched to a gene: 15. CDR3 length equals 20 residues. Germline lookup yields CDR1 LGHDT and CDR2 YNNKEL (reference sequence). This chain's CDR3 is CASSQVASGHPFRSTDTQYF. Written as DNA, the CDR3 is TGTGCCAGCAGCCAAGTGGCTAGCGGGCACCCCTTTAGAAGCACAGATACGCAGTATTTT.

This clonotype was counted between two and nine times. V and J are TRBV19 and TRBJ2-7; 14 bases match TRBD2. The CDR3 is 15 amino acids. Germline values: CDR1 LNHDA, CDR2 SQIVND (reference sequence). The trim removed 4 bases at V and 6 bases at J, leaving 5 bases unmatched. CDR3 amino acids: CASSTGLAGAREQYF. CDR3 bases: TGTGCCAGTAGTACGGGACTAGCGGGAGCTCGCGAGCAGTACTTC.

A few counts support this clonotype. The V and J genes are TRBV24-1 and TRBJ1-1; D not certain. Germline CDR1 and CDR2: KGHDR and SFDVKD. The ends were cut back, 5 bases at V and 1 base at J, with 10 bases in the middle. The CDR3 has 14 residues. This chain's CDR3 is CATSATGPNTEAFF. The CDR3 nucleotides are TGTGCCACCAGTGCTACGGGTCCGAACACTGAAGCTTTCTTT.